Below are 11 T cell receptor beta chains sequenced from a single sample in a study of T cell changes during pregnancy in multiple sclerosis. Produced via immunoSEQ multiplex PCR; TCRdb's table is partial and in-frame only. The sample lists about 40,000 clones; about 94% were seen once. Here the sequenced sample was peripheral blood, taken in the third trimester of pregnancy. The receptors come from a female donor with multiple sclerosis, enrolled in a pregnancy study.

The chain couples TRBV10-3 to TRBJ2-4; 14 bases are shared with TRBD2. CDR1 ENHRY and CDR2 SYGVKD come from the germline V gene. Losses at the gene ends were 4 bases for V and 5 bases for J; bases not matched to a gene: 4. CDR3 size: 16 residues. The CDR3 spells CAISGGTSGGQNIQYF. In nucleotides, the CDR3 is TGTGCCATCAGTGGGGGGACTAGCGGGGGCCAAAACATTCAGTACTTC.

The chain links TRBV27 to TRBJ1-1; TRBD1 aligns across 10 bases. Germline CDR1 MNHEY, CDR2 SMNVEV (reference sequence). J gave up 2 bases and V 7 bases, and 4 bases lay outside the gene matches. CDR3 length equals 14 residues. For the CDR3, the DNA is TGTGCCAGCACTAAGACAGGGGGCAACACTGAAGCTTTCTTT. It codes for CASTKTGGNTEAFF.

The gene calls are TRBV5-4 and TRBJ1-2, with D perhaps matching TRBD1 (6 bases). Germline lookup yields CDR1 SGHNT and CDR2 YYREEE (reference sequence). This CDR3 is built from 18 residues. Trimming shortened V by 0 bases and J by 3 bases, and 21 bases separated the two germline ends. The chain's CDR3 is CASSLVTFRDTQDYGYTF. Written as DNA, the CDR3 is TGTGCCAGCAGCTTGGTGACATTCAGGGACACTCAAGACTATGGCTACACCTTC.

V and J are TRBV27 and TRBJ2-7; 7 positions agree with TRBD1. J gave up 5 bases and V 2 bases, and 3 bases lay outside the gene matches. Germline V gene lookup returns CDR1 MNHEY and CDR2 SMNVEV (reference sequence). There are 13 residues in the CDR3. The DNA for the CDR3 is TGTGCCAGCAGTTTAAACAGGGGCCACGAGCAGTACTTC. Its translation: CASSLNRGHEQYF.

The chain joins TRBV27 to TRBJ1-2; 9 bases agree with TRBD1. Germline values: CDR1 MNHEY, CDR2 SMNVEV (reference sequence). The CDR3 loop spans 14 amino acids. Trimming took 6 bases from V and 3 from J; bases not matched to a gene: 5. The CDR3 bases are TGTGCCAGCAGCTACCGGACAGGGGACTATGGCTACACCTTC. It encodes CASSYRTGDYGYTF.

The chain combines TRBV15 with TRBJ1-3, with D perhaps TRBD1 (5 bases). CDR1 is LNHNV, CDR2 YYDKDF, per germline (reference sequence). V lost 1 base and J lost 2, with 15 bases in between. This CDR3 comprises 17 residues. The CDR3 loop reads CATSRGTGLRAGNTIYF. For the CDR3, the DNA is TGTGCCACCAGCAGAGGTACAGGCCTAAGGGCTGGAAACACCATATATTTT.

This clone has only one observation. The chain carries TRBV5-4 and TRBJ2-3; D is ambiguous. The germline gives CDR1 SGHNT, CDR2 YYREEE (reference sequence). V was trimmed by 4 bases and J by 2 bases, leaving 8 bases between them. There are 13 residues in the CDR3. CDR3 DNA: TGTGCCAGCAGCATAAGCATCACAGATACGCAGTATTTT. Its protein product is CASSISITDTQYF.

With regard to this clone: An end of the junction differs from the germline gene, which may be a read error. The V call is TRBV2, the J call TRBJ2-1, with D perhaps matching TRBD2 (6 bases). Germline V lookup: CDR1 SNHLY, CDR2 FYNNEI. This CDR3 is 11 amino acids long. In DNA, the CDR3 is TGTGCCAGCAGTGATGGAGGGGCCCAAATCTTC. Amino acids: CASSDGGAQIF.

This chain connects TRBV11-2 to TRBJ1-1; 9 nucleotides agree with TRBD1. Unmatched junction bases numbered 12, after V lost 2 bases and J lost 5 bases. CDR1 and CDR2 (germline): SGHAT, FQNNGV. The CDR3 is 17 residues long. The CDR3 sequence: CASSLLLNGTGWTEAFF. The CDR3 DNA follows: TGTGCCAGCAGCTTACTACTAAACGGGACAGGGTGGACTGAAGCTTTCTTT.

The chain links TRBV11-2 to TRBJ2-7; D is possibly TRBD1 (5 bases). From germline, CDR1 is SGHAT and CDR2 FQNNGV. This CDR3 comprises 16 residues. Trimming pared 6 bases from V and 4 bases from J, leaving 22 bases between. The CDR3 DNA reads as TGTGCCAGCAGATCCTCAAAGGGGAAGGAAGCGTACGAGCAGTACTTC. It is translated as CASRSSKGKEAYEQYF.

This chain uses TRBV4-3 with TRBJ1-1; TRBD1 might be the D (6 bases). The CDR3 loop spans 15 amino acids. V was shortened by 0 bases and J by 4 bases, with 12 bases between the two germline ends. CDR1 is LGHNA, CDR2 YSLEER, per germline. CDR3 nucleotide sequence: TGCGCCAGCAGCCAAGACCGGGGAGGGGGCACTGAAGCTTTCTTT. Translating it yields CASSQDRGGGTEAFF.